The clone carrying this T cell receptor beta chain has ten or more counts. Its antigen is not identified. MiXCR, run by TCRdb on the reads, gives a single entry per CDR3 protein. The data hold around 190,000 distinct CDR3 sequences, with about an eighth observed a single time. This CDR3 contains 17 residues. Trimming left V 2 bases short and J 0 bases short, with 14 bases between. Germline V gives CDR1 MDHEN, CDR2 SYDVKM. The record originates from a study of T cell repertoires in cytomegalovirus infection. Study observations and caveats: The response measured ex vivo was dominated by TCR beta clonotypes (HLA-C-restricted and CMV-specific).

The sequencing sample was made of PBMCs. This rearrangement joins TRBV28 to TRBJ1-5; D is perhaps TRBD1 (5 bases). The receptor's source is a human donor in good health (CMV status not recorded). Some clones in this sample may be carry-over from other donors' samples. CDR3 sequence reads: CASSLVEGWYSNQPQHF. CDR3 in DNA: TGTGCCAGCAGTTTAGTGGAGGGGTGGTATAGCAATCAGCCCCAGCATTTT.